This T cell receptor beta chain stems from a study of human T cells and chemical hapten exposure. Whole-study context: Upper inner arm skin measuring approximately 2 cm by approximately 2 cm received 2% DPC for sensitization. Per-sample TCR yields varied mainly from small pooled library volume differences.

Time point given: patch test 1, 2 weeks after DPC sensitization. Treatment denoted: therapeutic diphenylcyclopropenone sensitization with weekly scalp DPC. Losses at the gene ends were 2 bases for V and 2 bases for J; bases not matched to a gene: 7. CDR3 size: 17 residues. Germline loops: CDR1 LGHDT, CDR2 YNNKEL (reference sequence). TCRdb independently ran MiXCR on the RACE reads; one entry per CDR3 protein. The profile shows some 400,000 distinct CDR3 sequences, more than 4.5% of them singletons. This clonotype occurred a few times. J is TRBJ1-4 and V is TRBV3-1; 8 nucleotides agree with TRBD1. The TCR sequence derives from a woman aged 45-65 years with alopecia areata. Some clones in this sample may be carry-over from other donors' samples. The source was whole blood, collected in connection with sensitization to the hapten diphenylcyclopropenone (DPC). In nucleotides, the CDR3 is TGTGCCAGCAGCCAACAGACAGGGGTCGGGACTAATGAAAAACTGTTTTTT. Its protein product is CASSQQTGVGTNEKLFF.